The T cell receptor beta chain under discussion was sequenced for a study of blood T cell repertoires in COVID-19. Study overall: Spain, Italy and the United States supplied samples that represented acute and convalescent COVID-19. T cells, B-cell-depleted T cells, or PBMCs supplied cDNA or gDNA.

Per the authors' pipeline: Reference gene primer amplification yielded estimated nucleated cell counts. TCRdb keeps only in-frame clones here, not all; method: immunoSEQ multiplex PCR. V and J calls and clone size are those listed in that table; D and trimming were worked out from the DNA. The sample includes about 200,000 clones, roughly 90% seen only once; the top ten take under 7.5%. Germline CDR1 SGHTA, CDR2 FQGNSA. This CDR3 comprises 14 residues. Trimming cost V 4 bases and J 4 bases; bases outside gene matches: 1. Only one count was recorded for this clone. The specimen sequenced was peripheral blood. J is TRBJ1-2 and V is TRBV7-2, with TRBD1 matching over 12 bases. This receptor was obtained from a man aged 55 to 70 who had recovered from COVID-19. The CDR3: CASSWDRGLYGYTF. The CDR3 nucleotides are TGTGCCAGCAGCTGGGACAGGGGGCTCTATGGCTACACCTTC. Variable domain in full (rest from reference TRBV7-2 and TRBJ1-2): GAGVSQSPSNKVTEKGKDVELRCDPISGHTALYWYRQSLGQGLEFLIYFQGNSAPDKSGLPSDRFSAERTGGSVSTLTIQRTQQEDSAVYLCASSWDRGLYGYTFGSGTRLTVV.